The 17 T cell receptor beta chains in this list originate from one sample, sequenced in a study of T cells after posttransplantation cyclophosphamide (dated by TCRdb to about 2016). The library was obtained by the immunoSEQ multiplex PCR assay. TCRdb holds this immuneACCESS table with in-frame rearrangements only. Some clones are missing; in checked studies, unresolved V genes explain under half, and the rest has no known cause. Counted in this sample were 13,000 to 15,000 clones; 65% to 85% of them appeared once. The ten largest clones capture approximately 1.2% of the sample. The source material was memory CD4+ T cells sorted from PBMCs. The source is a man aged 45-65 years.

The chain is built from TRBV19 and TRBJ2-3; 7 positions agree with TRBD1. V gave up 3 bases and J gave up 5 bases; unmatched junction bases: 5. Germline CDR1 is LNHDA and CDR2 is SQIVND (reference sequence). The CDR3 extends over 14 amino acids. Here the CDR3 DNA reads TGTGCCAGTAGTATCCTACAGGGGTTAGATACGCAGTATTTT. Translating gives CASSILQGLDTQYF.

This clone was recorded a few times. The chain recombines TRBV30 with TRBJ1-1; TRBD1 matches at 12 bases. Looked up from germline, CDR1 is GTSNPN and CDR2 is SVGIG (reference sequence). V shed 4 bases and J 8 bases; nucleotides not matched to a gene: 11. The CDR3 is made up of 15 amino acids. The CDR3 loop reads CAWTGQGAMAAEAFF. The CDR3 nucleotides read TGTGCCTGGACGGGACAGGGGGCCATGGCTGCCGAAGCTTTCTTT.

This clone was seen a handful of times. The germline gene is not matched at one end of the junction; a read error may be the cause. The gene calls are TRBV2 and TRBJ2-2; D unclear. The germline gives CDR1 SNHLY, CDR2 FYNNEI. The CDR3 has 13 amino acids. CDR3 sequence: CASSQAPAGELFF. Here the CDR3 DNA reads TGTGCCAGCAGTCAAGCCCCGGCCGGGGAGCTGTTTTTT.

The chain recombines TRBV7-9 with TRBJ1-5; tentative D call: TRBD1 (5 bases). The CDR3 has 14 amino acids. CDR1 and CDR2 from the germline V gene are SEHNR and FQNEAQ (reference sequence). The V gene lost 4 bases and the J gene lost 5 bases, with 12 bases spanning the gap. DNA of the CDR3: TGTGCCAGCAGCTCTTGGACATCCGATCAGCCCCAGCATTTT. Translation gives CASSSWTSDQPQHF.

The V gene is TRBV7-9, the J gene TRBJ2-7; D is ambiguous. This CDR3 has 12 amino acids. V shed 5 bases and J shed 3 bases, with 8 bases lying between them. Germline V CDR1 and CDR2: SEHNR, FQNEAQ (reference sequence). In DNA, the CDR3 is TGTGCCAGCAGCGTCACACGCTACGAGCAGTACTTC. It codes for CASSVTRYEQYF.

The chain recombines TRBV2 with TRBJ1-6, with D unresolved. The length of the CDR3 is 14 residues. V lost 4 bases to trimming and J lost 6 bases, with 10 bases between them. Germline V lookup: CDR1 SNHLY, CDR2 FYNNEI. In nucleotides, the CDR3 is TGTGCCAGCAGTGTTTGGGCGCCTAATTCACCCCTCCACTTT. Residues: CASSVWAPNSPLHF.

The V gene is TRBV7-3, the J gene TRBJ2-1; 8 positions agree with TRBD1. V lost 5 bases to trimming and J lost 10 bases; unmatched junction nucleotides: 13. This CDR3 has 15 residues. Germline loops: CDR1 SGHTA, CDR2 FQGTGA. The CDR3: CASSPRTGQQSEQFF. In DNA, the CDR3 is TGTGCCAGCAGCCCTCGGACAGGGCAGCAATCCGAGCAGTTCTTC.

The chain recombines TRBV28 with TRBJ1-5; possibly TRBD1 for D (5 bases). The CDR3 is 12 residues long. Germline assignment: CDR1 MDHEN and CDR2 SYDVKM. The CDR3 nucleotides read TGTGCTTCTCAGGGATTAGGTCAGCCCCAGCATTTT. Translated: CASQGLGQPQHF.

This clone was counted only a few times. The V and J genes are TRBV6-5 and TRBJ1-1; 8 bases map to TRBD1. Germline CDR1 MNHEY, CDR2 SVGAGI. Trimming at V came to 8 bases and at J to 11 bases, leaving 13 bases not matched to a gene. The CDR3 runs to 13 residues. Here the CDR3 DNA reads TGTGCCAGCGCAGCCAGGACAGGGATGGACGCTTTCTTT. Amino acid sequence: CASAARTGMDAFF.

The sample holds a few counts of this clone. V is TRBV29-1 and J is TRBJ1-5; possibly TRBD1 for D (6 bases). The CDR3 has 13 residues. V lost 7 bases and J lost 6, with 16 bases in between. The germline CDR1 and CDR2 sequences are SQVTM and ANQGSEA. For the CDR3, the DNA is TGCAGCGCCGCAGGGGACGTGAGTCAGCCCCAGCATTTT. Translation: CSAAGDVSQPQHF.

The table lists this clone with a few counts. DNA of the CDR3: TGTGCCAGCAGTCTCCCCGGGAGCTCCTACGAGCAGTACTTC. Translated, it gives CASSLPGSSYEQYF. This chain joins TRBV5-4 and TRBJ2-7, with a possible D match to TRBD2 (6 bases). CDR3 length: 14 amino acids. Trimming took 5 bases from V and 0 from J, leaving 12 bases between them. CDR1 and CDR2 from the germline V gene are SGHNT and YYREEE (reference sequence).

The CDR3 DNA is TGTGCCAGCAGCATGTCAAGGGGGCAAGCTCAGCCCCAGCATTTT. Protein: CASSMSRGQAQPQHF. The chain couples TRBV5-6 to TRBJ1-5, with TRBD1 matching 7 bases. The length of the CDR3 is 15 residues. With V trimmed by 4 bases and J by 6 bases, 10 bases remained unmatched. CDR1 is SGHDT and CDR2 is YYEEEE in the germline V gene.

The J gene is TRBJ2-1, the V gene TRBV30; 7 bases match TRBD2. CDR1 GTSNPN and CDR2 SVGIG come from the germline V gene (reference sequence). This CDR3 has 14 residues. Trimming removed 1 base from V and 7 bases from J; junction bases left unmatched: 7. The CDR3 protein is CAWSGRGKGNEQFF. CDR3 nucleotide sequence: TGTGCCTGGAGTGGGCGGGGGAAGGGGAATGAGCAGTTCTTC. The whole variable domain, remainder taken from reference TRBV30 and TRBJ2-1, is SQTIHQWPATLVQPVGSPLSLECTVEGTSNPNLYWYRQAAGRGLQLLFYSVGIGQISSEVPQNLSASRPQDRQFILSSKKLLLSDSGFYLCAWSGRGKGNEQFFGPGTRLTVL.

This chain uses TRBV7-6 with TRBJ2-2; a weak D match, TRBD1 (5 bases). The length of the CDR3 is 15 residues. CDR1 and CDR2 from the germline V gene are SGHVS and FNYEAQ. Trimming left V 5 bases short and J 7 bases short, with 17 bases between. The CDR3 sequence: CASSRSERQGGELFF. The CDR3, as DNA: TGTGCCAGCAGCCGATCGGAGAGGCAGGGCGGGGAGCTGTTTTTT.

V gene TRBV9 combines with J gene TRBJ1-3; D remains unclear. Trimming stripped 4 bases from V and 0 bases from J, with 11 bases between. This CDR3 has 15 residues. The germline V gene has CDR1 SGDLS and CDR2 YYNGEE. CDR3 nucleotide sequence: TGTGCCAGCAGCCGAGATGGAGCCTCTGGAAACACCATATATTTT. This sequence encodes CASSRDGASGNTIYF.

The chain recombines TRBV5-6 with TRBJ1-1; no definite D call. This CDR3 has 15 residues. Trimming cost V 2 bases and J 1 base, with 12 bases left between them. Germline V CDR1 and CDR2: SGHDT, YYEEEE. As DNA, the CDR3 is TGTGCCAGCAGCTTTAGTGGGCTCTGGAACACTGAAGCTTTCTTT. Amino acid sequence: CASSFSGLWNTEAFF.

This sequence joins TRBV28 and TRBJ2-1, with D perhaps TRBD1 (6 bases). The germline V gene encodes CDR1 MDHEN and CDR2 SYDVKM. The CDR3 covers 14 residues. Trimming left V 8 bases short and J 0 bases short, with 11 bases between. CDR3 bases: TGTGCCAGCCAAGGACAGATCTCCTACAATGAGCAGTTCTTC. It is translated as CASQGQISYNEQFF.